This TCR beta chain originates from a study of blood T cell repertoires in COVID-19. CDR3 length: 14 residues. After removal of 8 bases from V and 0 bases from J, the junction contained 5 bases not matched to a gene. Germline CDR1 LGHNT, CDR2 FRNRAP. Per the original data handling: Amplification from reference gene primers served as the basis for estimated nucleated cell counts. The protocol was immunoSEQ multiplex PCR, while the TCRdb copy is restricted to in-frame clones and leaves out a portion. V and J calls and clone size are given by that table; D and trimming were obtained from the DNA. The profile shows just over 150,000 clones, 85% to 90% of them singletons.

The source material was peripheral blood. The chain links TRBV12-5 to TRBJ2-5, with 8 bases matching TRBD2. This TCR came from a woman between 35 and 50 years old with acute or convalescent COVID-19. The CDR3 reads CASRGSGNQETQYF. The CDR3 DNA sequence: TGTGCTAGTAGGGGTAGCGGGAACCAAGAGACCCAGTACTTC.